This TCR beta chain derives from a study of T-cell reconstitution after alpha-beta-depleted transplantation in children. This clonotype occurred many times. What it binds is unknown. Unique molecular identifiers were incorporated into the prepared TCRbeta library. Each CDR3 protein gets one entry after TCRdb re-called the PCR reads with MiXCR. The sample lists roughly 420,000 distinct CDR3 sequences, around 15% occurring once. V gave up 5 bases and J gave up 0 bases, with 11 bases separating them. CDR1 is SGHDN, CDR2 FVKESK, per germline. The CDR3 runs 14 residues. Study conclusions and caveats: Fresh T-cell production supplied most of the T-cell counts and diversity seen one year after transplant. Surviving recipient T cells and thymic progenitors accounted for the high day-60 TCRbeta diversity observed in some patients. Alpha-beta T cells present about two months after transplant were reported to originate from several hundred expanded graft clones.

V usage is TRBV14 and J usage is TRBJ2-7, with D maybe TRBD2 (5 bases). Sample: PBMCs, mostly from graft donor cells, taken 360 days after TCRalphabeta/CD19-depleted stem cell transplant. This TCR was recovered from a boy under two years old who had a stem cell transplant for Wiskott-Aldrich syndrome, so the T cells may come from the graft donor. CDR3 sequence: CASSTTRSSYEQYF. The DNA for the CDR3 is TGTGCCAGCAGCACTACTAGGAGCTCCTACGAGCAGTACTTC.